Below, one T cell receptor (beta chain) is given with its context. V lost 3 bases, J lost 0 bases, and 12 bases lay in between. CDR1 is DFQATT, CDR2 SNEGSKA, per germline (reference sequence). There are 16 residues in the CDR3. The method was immunoSEQ multiplex PCR; TCRdb's version includes in-frame clones alone and lacks a portion of them. The sample has under 150,000 clones; roughly four fifths are singletons. The data were obtained in a study of blood T cell repertoires in COVID-19. The chain uses TRBV20-1 and TRBJ2-6; tentatively, D is TRBD1 (5 bases). The sample comprised peripheral blood. This TCR came from a man aged 70-80 years with active or convalescent COVID-19. CDR3 sequence (DNA): TGCAGTGCTAGTGGCAGGGCGATCTCTGGGGCCAACGTCCTGACTTTC. It is translated as CSASGRAISGANVLTF.